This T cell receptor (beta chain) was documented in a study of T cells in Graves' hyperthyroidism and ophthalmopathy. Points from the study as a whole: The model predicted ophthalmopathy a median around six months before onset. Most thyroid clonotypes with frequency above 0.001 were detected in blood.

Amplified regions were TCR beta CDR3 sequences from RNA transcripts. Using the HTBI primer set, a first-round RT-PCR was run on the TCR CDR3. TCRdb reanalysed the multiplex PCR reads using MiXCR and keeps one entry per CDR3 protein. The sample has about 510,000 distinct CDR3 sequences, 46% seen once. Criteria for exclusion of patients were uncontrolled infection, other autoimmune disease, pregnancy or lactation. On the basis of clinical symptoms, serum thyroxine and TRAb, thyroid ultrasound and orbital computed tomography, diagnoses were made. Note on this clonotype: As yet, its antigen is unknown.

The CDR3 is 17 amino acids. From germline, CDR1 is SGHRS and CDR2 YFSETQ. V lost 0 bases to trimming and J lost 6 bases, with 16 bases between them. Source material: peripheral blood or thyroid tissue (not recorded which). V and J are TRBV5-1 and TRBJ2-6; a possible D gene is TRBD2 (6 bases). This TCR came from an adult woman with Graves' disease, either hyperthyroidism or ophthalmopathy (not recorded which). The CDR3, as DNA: TGCGCCAGCAGCTTGGAGGACGGGGGTTACGAGGCCAACGTCCTGACTTTC. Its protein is CASSLEDGGYEANVLTF. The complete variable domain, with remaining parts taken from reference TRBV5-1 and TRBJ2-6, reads KAGVTQTPRYLIKTRGQQVTLSCSPISGHRSVSWYQQTPGQGLQFLFEYFSETQRNKGNFPGRFSGRQFSNSRSEMNVSTLELGDSALYLCASSLEDGGYEANVLTFGAGSRLTVL.